What follows describes a single T cell receptor beta chain. What it binds is unknown. The CDR3 is made up of 15 amino acids. Germline V gene lookup returns CDR1 MDHEN and CDR2 SYDVKM. The V and J ends lost 6 bases and 8 bases respectively, with 17 bases between them. These data are taken from a study of cytomegalovirus exposure and HLA in healthy donors. Study outcomes and limitations: One later analysis, an examination of the roughly 130 validation repertoires, found that first-cohort TCR clusters tended to co-occur in them.

Profiled with immunoSEQ multiplex PCR; TCRdb holds only in-frame clones, not every one. The table has tens of thousands of clones, roughly 88% seen once. The receptor's source is a man between 25 and 39 years old in good health and CMV-seronegative. This chain connects TRBV28 to TRBJ1-6; weak D call: TRBD1 (6 bases). What was sequenced was PBMCs. The CDR3 nucleotides read TGTGCCAGCAGAACAGGAGGGAGGGGGGATTCACCCCTCCACTTT. It translates to CASRTGGRGDSPLHF.